The T cell receptor (beta chain) under discussion was sequenced for a study of graft-versus-host responses after intestinal transplantation. On the study more broadly: Induction using anti-thymocyte globulin, followed by tacrolimus and steroids for 3 to 4 years, was given to all recipients. Study-level results: Early declines in HvG clones that occurred post-transplant were associated with peak circulating GvH clone levels. Among recipient marrow samples, GvH clones were found; some appeared first in ileum or blood.

With respect to this clone: The target antigen is unknown.

Method: immunoSEQ multiplex PCR; TCRdb's copy keeps in-frame clones and lacks some. The sample records more than 65,000 clones, around 90% being singletons. V lost 5 bases, J lost 7 bases, and 4 bases stayed unmatched. This CDR3 comprises 13 residues. Germline CDR1 reads SEHNR; CDR2 reads FQNEAQ (reference sequence). Material: unstimulated CD8+ T cells sorted from spleen or lymph node cells, obtained before intestinal transplant. The rearrangement links TRBV7-9 to TRBJ2-7, with TRBD1 identical over 11 bases. The TCR was taken from a human donor who received an intestinal transplant. DNA for the CDR3: TGTGCCAGCAGCCGGACAGGGGGCGAGGAGCAGTACTTC. Protein: CASSRTGGEEQYF. The whole variable domain, filled in from reference TRBV7-9 and TRBJ2-7, reads DTGVSQNPRHKITKRGQNVTFRCDPISEHNRLYWYRQTLGQGPEFLTYFQNEAQLEKSRLLSDRFSAERPKGSFSTLEIQRTEQGDSAMYLCASSRTGGEEQYFGPGTRLTVT.